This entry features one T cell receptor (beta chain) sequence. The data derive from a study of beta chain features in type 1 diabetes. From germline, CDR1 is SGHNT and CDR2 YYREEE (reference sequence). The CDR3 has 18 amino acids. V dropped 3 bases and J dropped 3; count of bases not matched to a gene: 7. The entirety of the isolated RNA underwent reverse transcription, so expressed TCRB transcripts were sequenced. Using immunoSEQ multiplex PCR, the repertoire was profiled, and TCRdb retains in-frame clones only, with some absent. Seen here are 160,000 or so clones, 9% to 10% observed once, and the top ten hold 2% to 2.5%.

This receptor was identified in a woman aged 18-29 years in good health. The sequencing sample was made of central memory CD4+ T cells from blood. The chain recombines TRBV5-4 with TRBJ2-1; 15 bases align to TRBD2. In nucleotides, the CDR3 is TGTGCCAGCAGCTCGGGGACTAGCGGGAGGCGGAACTACAATGAGCAGTTCTTC. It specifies CASSSGTSGRRNYNEQFF.